This T cell receptor beta chain was identified in a study of lymphopenia after photon versus proton radiotherapy. Sequenced by immunoSEQ multiplex PCR; TCRdb stores in-frame clones only, minus some. This table has about 70,000 clones, roughly 90% appearing once. Of note for this clone: The antigen is undetermined.

Deletions cut 5 bases from V and 5 bases from J, with 10 bases between. The CDR3 is made up of 13 amino acids. Germline CDR1 is MNHNS and CDR2 is SASEGT. General study results and limits: After the lymphocyte nadir, photon-treated repertoires showed oligoclonal expansion, especially of CD8+ Temra cells. Proton therapy kept repertoires fairly stable, unlike photons, which gained effector/memory cells. A bigger post-nadir fall in TCR diversity correlated inversely with survival time in deceased patients.

This receptor was identified in a middle-aged woman with cholangiocarcinoma. J is TRBJ2-1 and V is TRBV6-1; D gene unclear. Sequencing used peripheral blood, obtained from a patient treated with photon-based radiotherapy. The CDR3 spells CASSLRAHNEQFF. CDR3 DNA sequence: TGTGCCAGCAGTCTAAGGGCCCACAATGAGCAGTTCTTC.